A single sample gave rise to the 2 T cell receptor beta chains below, sequenced in a study of T cells after yellow fever vaccination. A single record per CDR3 protein comes from TCRdb applying MiXCR to the 5' RACE reads. The sample lists approximately 26,000 distinct CDR3 sequences, approximately 4.5% occurring once. The specimen comprised PBMCs, either bulk or a sorted T-cell subset (CD4+, CD8+, memory, or dextramer-sorted; not recorded which), sampled on the day of the yellow fever booster vaccination. The receptors shown here come from a man between 18 and 29 years old who received the YFV17D yellow fever vaccine.

The genes are TRBV6-2 or TRBV6-3 and TRBJ1-5; 9 bases align to TRBD1. There are 14 residues in the CDR3. The J segment lost 4 bases and the V segment lost 5 bases, leaving 3 bases of the junction unmatched. Germline values: CDR1 MNHEY, CDR2 SVGEGT. Here the CDR3 DNA reads TGTGCCAGCAGTAGGGGACAGGGTAATCAGCCCCAGCATTTT. Translated: CASSRGQGNQPQHF.

The table lists this clonotype with many counts. V usage is TRBV20-1 and J usage is TRBJ1-2; D is ambiguous. CDR3 size: 12 residues. V gave up 3 bases and J gave up 2 bases, with 7 bases separating them. From germline, CDR1 is DFQATT and CDR2 SNEGSKA (reference sequence). Here the CDR3 reads CSARGGNYGYTF. The DNA for the CDR3 is TGCAGTGCTAGGGGCGGGAACTATGGCTACACCTTC.